This T cell receptor beta chain stems from a study of CD8 T cells in ankylosing spondylitis (dated by TCRdb to 2016 to 2017). Regarding the complete study: To find TCR variants linked to disease, the study profiled T cell receptor beta repertoires in ankylosing spondylitis patients and healthy donors. In total, the full study cohort was made up of 100 to 140 healthy donors and 25 or so ankylosing spondylitis patients. Peripheral blood was sampled, and synovial fluid was additionally collected from ankylosing spondylitis patients.

The paper's findings and limits, for the study overall: The disease-linked clones were reported to be significantly enriched in matched synovial fluid samples from ankylosing spondylitis patients. A CD8+ phenotype was shown by the disease-linked clones, which were found at relatively low frequencies in peripheral blood. A TCR beta motif made up of several highly homologous amino acid variants appeared to be characteristic of blood from ankylosing spondylitis patients. Some TCR beta motif variants had previously been reported in synovial fluid and blood of reactive arthritis patients, which suggested common disease-initiation mechanisms.

Spanning cysteine to phenylalanine, the CDR3 consists of 14 amino acids. Only the CDR3 portion is preserved as DNA: 42 bases, with reading frame beginning at the first base. The CDR1 and CDR2 encoded by the germline V gene (reference sequence) are DFQATT and SNEGSKA. The V end loses 0 bases and the J end loses 5 bases, and a stretch of 13 bases separates them. Comments on this clonotype: The antigen this receptor binds is unknown. No clone much larger than this one lies a single base away; base qualities are absent.

Sequencing relied on an Illumina HiSeq 2500. Quantitative 5'-RACE with molecular barcodes was used to prepare TCR beta libraries. The paper's processing steps were these. To identify disease-linked TCR variants, a new computational method was used, one built on a probabilistic model of VDJ rearrangement. TCRdb's own reprocessing of the public reads used fastp at Q25 and MiXCR and kept productive beta chains. Each record represents a unique CDR3 protein, reported with the most common genes and DNA among its rows. None of the V and J calls come from the authors' own analysis; TCRdb made them. The sample data list some 840,000 distinct CDR3 sequences, and about 11% of these were observed just once. The leading ten clones occupy roughly 0.51% of the sample.

Sequenced input: blood, either unsorted or a sorted T cell fraction (not recorded which). The chain is assembled from TRBV20-1 and TRBJ1-1; the D gene is perhaps TRBD1, from 5 matching bases. The TCR comes from a male donor with ankylosing spondylitis. DNA sequence: TGCAGTGCTAGAGACCCGAGGGGAGGGACTGAAGCTTTCTTT. Translated, this is CSARDPRGGTEAFF.